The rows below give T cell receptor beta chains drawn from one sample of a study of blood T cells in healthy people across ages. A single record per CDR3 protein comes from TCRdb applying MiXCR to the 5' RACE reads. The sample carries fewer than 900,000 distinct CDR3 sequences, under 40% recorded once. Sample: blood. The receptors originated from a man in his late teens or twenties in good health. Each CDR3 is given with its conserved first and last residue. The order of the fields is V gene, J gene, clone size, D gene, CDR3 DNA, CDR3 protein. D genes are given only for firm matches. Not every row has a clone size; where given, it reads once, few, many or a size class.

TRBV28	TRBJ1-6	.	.	TGTGCCAGCAAATCCGGGACGGGGGAAAATTCACCCCTCCACTTT	CASKSGTGENSPLHF
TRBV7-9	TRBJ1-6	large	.	TGTGCCAGCAGCACACACGACCTTGAGGGAGCCAATTCACCCCTCCACTTT	CASSTHDLEGANSPLHF
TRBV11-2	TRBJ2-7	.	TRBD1	TGTGCCAGCAGCCGGGACAGGGGCTTGAGCGAGCAGTACTTC	CASSRDRGLSEQYF
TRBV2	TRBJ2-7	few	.	TGTGCCAGCAGTGTGTCGGGCACCGAGCAGTACTTC	CASSVSGTEQYF
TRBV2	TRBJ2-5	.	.	TGTGCCAGCAGTGGGGCGATCGGGGAGACCCAGTACTTC	CASSGAIGETQYF
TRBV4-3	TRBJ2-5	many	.	TGCGCCAGCAGCCAAGATGTCACGGCTACTAACCAAGAGACCCAGTACTTC	CASSQDVTATNQETQYF
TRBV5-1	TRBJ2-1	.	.	TGCGCCAGCAGCTACATGGGGGCGGATGAGCAGTTCTTC	CASSYMGADEQFF
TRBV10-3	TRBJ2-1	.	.	TGTGCCATCAGTGATTCTTTTGCGCCAAACTACAATGAGCAGTTCTTC	CAISDSFAPNYNEQFF
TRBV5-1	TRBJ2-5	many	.	TGCGCCAGCAGCTTGGAGGAGGGTTGGCTTTTTGAGACCCAGTACTTC	CASSLEEGWLFETQYF
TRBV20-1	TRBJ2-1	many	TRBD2	TGCAGTGCAGGGACTAGCGGATGGAGCGAGCAGTTCTTC	CSAGTSGWSEQFF
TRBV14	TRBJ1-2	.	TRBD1	TGTGCCAGCAGCCAAGAGTTACGAGGGACAGGGGATGGCTACACCTTC	CASSQELRGTGDGYTF
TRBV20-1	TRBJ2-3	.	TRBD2	TGCAGTGCTGGTAGCGGGGGGGCCCCAGATACGCAGTATTTT	CSAGSGGAPDTQYF
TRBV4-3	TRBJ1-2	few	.	TGCGCCAGCAGCCAGGCACTTGATGGGGGCTACACCTTC	CASSQALDGGYTF
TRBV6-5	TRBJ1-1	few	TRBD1	TGTGCCACCCTAAGGGGCCAGGGGGGGGGAGCTTTCTTT	CATLRGQGGGAFF
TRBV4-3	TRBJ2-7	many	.	TGCGCCAGCAGCCAAGACAGGGGTGACTACGAGCAGTACTTC	CASSQDRGDYEQYF
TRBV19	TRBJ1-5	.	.	TGTGCCAGTAGCCTCGGACAATTTCAGCCCCAGCATTTT	CASSLGQFQPQHF
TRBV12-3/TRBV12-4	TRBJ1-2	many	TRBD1	TGTGCCAGCAGTGGACAGGGAGGAAATGGCTACACCTTC	CASSGQGGNGYTF
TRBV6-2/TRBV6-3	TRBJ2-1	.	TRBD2	TGTGCCAGCAGTTACGGGGGCGGGGGGGTTTACAATGAGCAGTTCTTC	CASSYGGGGVYNEQFF
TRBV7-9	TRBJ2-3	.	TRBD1	TGTGCCAGCAGGCTGGGGACAGGGGTCACAGATACGCAGTATTTT	CASRLGTGVTDTQYF
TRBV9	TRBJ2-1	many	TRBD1	TGTGCCAGCAGCGTAGATCCGAGACAGGGGGATTTCAATGAGCAGTTCTTC	CASSVDPRQGDFNEQFF
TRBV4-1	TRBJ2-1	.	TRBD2	TGCGCCAGCAGAAGACTGGGAGGGAGCTCCTACAATGAGCAGTTCTTC	CASRRLGGSSYNEQFF
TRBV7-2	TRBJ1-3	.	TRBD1	TGTGCCAGCAGCTTAAACAGGGGGCATGCTGGAAACACCATATATTTT	CASSLNRGHAGNTIYF
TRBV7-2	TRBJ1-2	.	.	TGTGCCAGCAGCTTAGCAATCGAAGAGGGTGGCTACACCTTC	CASSLAIEEGGYTF
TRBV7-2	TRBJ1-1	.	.	TGTGCCAGCAGCTTAGGGTCGCTGGGGGCTTTCTTT	CASSLGSLGAFF
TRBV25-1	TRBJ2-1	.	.	TGTGCCAGCAGTGGAAGGGTGGAACGGAGCCTTTACAATGAGCAGTTCTTC	CASSGRVERSLYNEQFF
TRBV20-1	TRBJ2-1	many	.	TGCAGTGCCCGCCCTCTAAACTCCTACAATGAGCAGTTCTTC	CSARPLNSYNEQFF
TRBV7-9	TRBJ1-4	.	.	TGTGCCAGCAGTGCAGTTTATGCGGGGCTTGCAACTAATGAAAAACTGTTTTTT	CASSAVYAGLATNEKLFF
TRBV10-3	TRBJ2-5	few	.	TGTGCCATCAGTGAGTCGACTGGACCCGGCCAAGAGACCCAGTACTTC	CAISESTGPGQETQYF
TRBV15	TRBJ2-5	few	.	TGTGCCACCAGCAGAGATCTAGGCGGCGGGGAGACCCAGTACTTC	CATSRDLGGGETQYF
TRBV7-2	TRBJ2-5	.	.	TGTGCCAGCAGCTTAGAGCTCGGTGGGCAGTACTTC	CASSLELGGQYF
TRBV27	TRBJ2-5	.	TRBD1	TGTGCCAGCAGTGCCGGGACAGGGGGACGAGAGACCCAGTACTTC	CASSAGTGGRETQYF
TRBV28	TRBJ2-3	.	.	TGTGCCAGCAGGGTCAATGGGTGGGAAGCCCTCGCAGATACGCAGTATTTT	CASRVNGWEALADTQYF
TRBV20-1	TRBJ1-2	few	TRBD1	TGCAGTGCTGATGCAGGGGGCATAGCTGGCTACACCTTC	CSADAGGIAGYTF
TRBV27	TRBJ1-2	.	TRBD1	TGTGCCAGCAGTCCGCTTGTGCGGACAGGGCATGGCTACACCTTC	CASSPLVRTGHGYTF
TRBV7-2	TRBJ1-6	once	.	TGTGCCAGCAGCCCAAGGGTAGGGAGTCCCTATAATTCACCCCCCCACTTT	CASSPRVGSPYNSPPHF
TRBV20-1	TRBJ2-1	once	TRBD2	TGCAGTGCCATCCCCGGGACTAGCGCCTACAATGAGCAGTTCTTC	CSAIPGTSAYNEQFF
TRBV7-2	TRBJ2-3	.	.	TGTGCCAGCAGCGTCGGGTTTAGGACAGATACGCAGTATTTT	CASSVGFRTDTQYF
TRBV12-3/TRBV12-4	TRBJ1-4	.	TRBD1	TGTGCCAGCAGTTCCCGGGACAGGGGGCTAGGAACTAATGAAAAACTGTTTTTT	CASSSRDRGLGTNEKLFF
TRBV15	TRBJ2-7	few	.	TGTGCCACCAGCAGTAGACTCCGGGACTCCACGTACTTC	CATSSRLRDSTYF
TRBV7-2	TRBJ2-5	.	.	TGTGCCAGCAGCCAAGGGGGGGGAGGGATTGAGACCCAGTACTTC	CASSQGGGGIETQYF
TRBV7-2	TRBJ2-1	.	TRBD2	TGTGCCAGCAGCTCCATTGGACTAGCGGGGCCCAATGAGCAGTTCTTC	CASSSIGLAGPNEQFF
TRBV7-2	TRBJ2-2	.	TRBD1	TGTGCCAGCAGCTACTCGACAGGGAATTTTTTAGGCGGGGAGCTGTTTTTT	CASSYSTGNFLGGELFF
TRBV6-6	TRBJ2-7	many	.	TGTGCCAGCAGTTCCTCCGGACAGTACGAGCAGTACTTC	CASSSSGQYEQYF
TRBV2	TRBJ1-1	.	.	TGTGCCAGCAGTCCCTATAAGTTTAGCACTGAAGCTTTCTTT	CASSPYKFSTEAFF
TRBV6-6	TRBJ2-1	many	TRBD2	TGTGCCAGCAGTTCCCACAGGACTAGCGGGGGGGCATACAATGAGCAGTTCTTC	CASSSHRTSGGAYNEQFF
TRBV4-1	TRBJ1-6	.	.	TGCGCCAGCAGCCTCCAAGCCGTGGGGGAGAGTAATTCACCCCTCCACTTT	CASSLQAVGESNSPLHF
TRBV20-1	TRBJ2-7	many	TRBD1	TGCAGTGCTACCGACAGGGACACCTACGAGCAGTACTTC	CSATDRDTYEQYF
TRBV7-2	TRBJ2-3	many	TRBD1	TGTGCCAGCAGCCTCGGGACAGTCAGCACAGATACGCAGTATTTT	CASSLGTVSTDTQYF
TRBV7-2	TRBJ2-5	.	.	TGTGCCAGCAGCTTAGAGAGTCCAACTTTGGAGACCCAGTACTTC	CASSLESPTLETQYF
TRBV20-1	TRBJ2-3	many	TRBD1	TGCAGTGCTAGAGAGCACAGGGGTACAGATACGCAGTATTTT	CSAREHRGTDTQYF
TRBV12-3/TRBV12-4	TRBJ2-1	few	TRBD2	TGTGCCAGCAGCCCTTCTAGCGGGGGGGCCAATGAGCAGTTCTTC	CASSPSSGGANEQFF